Described below is a single T cell receptor beta chain sequence and its context. The data stem from a study of cytomegalovirus exposure and HLA in healthy donors. Trimming took 3 bases from V and 1 from J; bases not matched to a gene: 10. CDR1 is SGDLS and CDR2 is YYNGEE in the germline V gene. The CDR3 totals 17 residues. PCR was performed using 60 Vbeta and 13 Jbeta primers. Clones were read by immunoSEQ multiplex PCR, and TCRdb kept only the in-frame ones, dropping some. The data contain about 180,000 clones, 70% to 85% of them singletons. The TCR originated in a woman under 40 in good health and CMV-seropositive. The sequenced sample consisted of PBMCs. This rearrangement joins TRBV9 to TRBJ2-1; 7 bases are shared with TRBD2. The CDR3 here is CASSGRASGLSYNEQFF. The DNA of the CDR3 is TGTGCCAGCAGCGGCCGGGCTAGCGGACTTTCCTACAATGAGCAGTTCTTC.